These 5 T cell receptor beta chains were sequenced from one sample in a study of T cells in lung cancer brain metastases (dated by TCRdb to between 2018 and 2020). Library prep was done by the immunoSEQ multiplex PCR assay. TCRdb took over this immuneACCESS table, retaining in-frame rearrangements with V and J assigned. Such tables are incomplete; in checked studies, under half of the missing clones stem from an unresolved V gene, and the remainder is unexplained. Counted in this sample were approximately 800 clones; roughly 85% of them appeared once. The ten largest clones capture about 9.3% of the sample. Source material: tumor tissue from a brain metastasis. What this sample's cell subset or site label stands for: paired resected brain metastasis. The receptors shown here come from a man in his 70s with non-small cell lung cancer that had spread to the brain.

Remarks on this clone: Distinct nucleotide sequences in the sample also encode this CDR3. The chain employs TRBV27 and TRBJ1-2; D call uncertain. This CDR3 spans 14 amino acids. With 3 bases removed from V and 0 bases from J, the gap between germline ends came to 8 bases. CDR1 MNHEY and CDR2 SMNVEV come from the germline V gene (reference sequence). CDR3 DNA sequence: TGTGCCAGCAGTTTGCAAGGAGCTAACTATGGCTACACCTTC. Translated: CASSLQGANYGYTF.

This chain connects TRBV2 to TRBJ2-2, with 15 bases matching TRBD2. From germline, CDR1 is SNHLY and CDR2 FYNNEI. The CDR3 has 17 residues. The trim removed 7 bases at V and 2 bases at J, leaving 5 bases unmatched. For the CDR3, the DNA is TGTGCCAGCAAGGTGGGACTAGCGGGAGGTAACACCGGGGAGCTGTTTTTT. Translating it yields CASKVGLAGGNTGELFF.

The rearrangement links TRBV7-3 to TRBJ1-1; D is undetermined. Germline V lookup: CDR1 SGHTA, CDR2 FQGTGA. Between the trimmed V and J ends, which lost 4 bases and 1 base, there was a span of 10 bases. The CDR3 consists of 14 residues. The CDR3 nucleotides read TGTGCCAGCAGCTCCCTGAGTCGGAACACTGAAGCTTTCTTT. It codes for CASSSLSRNTEAFF.

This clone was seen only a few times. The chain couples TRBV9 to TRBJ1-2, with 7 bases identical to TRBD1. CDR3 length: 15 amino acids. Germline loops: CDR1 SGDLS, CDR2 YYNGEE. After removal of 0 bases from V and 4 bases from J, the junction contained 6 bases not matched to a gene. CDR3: CASSVEGQVLYGYTF. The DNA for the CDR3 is TGTGCCAGCAGCGTAGAAGGACAGGTCCTCTATGGCTACACCTTC.

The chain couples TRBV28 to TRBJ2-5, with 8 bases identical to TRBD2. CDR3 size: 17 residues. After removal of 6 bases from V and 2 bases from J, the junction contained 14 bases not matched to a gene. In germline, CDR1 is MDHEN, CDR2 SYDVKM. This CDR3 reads CASSNRLAWGLQETQYF. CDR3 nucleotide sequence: TGTGCCAGCAGCAACCGACTAGCGTGGGGTCTACAAGAGACCCAGTACTTC.